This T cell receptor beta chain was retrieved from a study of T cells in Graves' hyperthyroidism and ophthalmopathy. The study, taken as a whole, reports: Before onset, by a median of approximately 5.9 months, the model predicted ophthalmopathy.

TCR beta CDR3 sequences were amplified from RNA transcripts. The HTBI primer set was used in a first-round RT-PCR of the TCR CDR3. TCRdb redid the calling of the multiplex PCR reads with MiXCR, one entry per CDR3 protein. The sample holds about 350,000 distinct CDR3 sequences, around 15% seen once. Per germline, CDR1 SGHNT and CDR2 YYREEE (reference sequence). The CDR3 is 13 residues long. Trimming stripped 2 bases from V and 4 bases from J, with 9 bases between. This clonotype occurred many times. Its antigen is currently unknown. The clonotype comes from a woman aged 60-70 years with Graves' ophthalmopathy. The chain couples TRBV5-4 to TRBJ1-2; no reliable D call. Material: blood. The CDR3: CASSFAKGYGYTF. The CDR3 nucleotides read TGTGCCAGCAGCTTCGCCAAAGGCTATGGCTACACCTTC.